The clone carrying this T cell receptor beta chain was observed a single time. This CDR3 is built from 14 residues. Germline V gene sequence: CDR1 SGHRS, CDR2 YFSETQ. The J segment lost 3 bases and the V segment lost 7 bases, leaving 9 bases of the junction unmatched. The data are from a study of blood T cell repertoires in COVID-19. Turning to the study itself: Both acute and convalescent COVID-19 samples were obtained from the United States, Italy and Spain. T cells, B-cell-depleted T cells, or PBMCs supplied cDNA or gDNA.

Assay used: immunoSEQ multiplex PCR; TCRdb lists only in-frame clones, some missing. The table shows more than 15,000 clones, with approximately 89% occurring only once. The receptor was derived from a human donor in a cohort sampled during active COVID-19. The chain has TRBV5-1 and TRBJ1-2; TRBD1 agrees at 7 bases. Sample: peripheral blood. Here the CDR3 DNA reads TGCGCCAGCGGGCTGACAGGGATCGACTATGGCTACACCTTC. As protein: CASGLTGIDYGYTF.